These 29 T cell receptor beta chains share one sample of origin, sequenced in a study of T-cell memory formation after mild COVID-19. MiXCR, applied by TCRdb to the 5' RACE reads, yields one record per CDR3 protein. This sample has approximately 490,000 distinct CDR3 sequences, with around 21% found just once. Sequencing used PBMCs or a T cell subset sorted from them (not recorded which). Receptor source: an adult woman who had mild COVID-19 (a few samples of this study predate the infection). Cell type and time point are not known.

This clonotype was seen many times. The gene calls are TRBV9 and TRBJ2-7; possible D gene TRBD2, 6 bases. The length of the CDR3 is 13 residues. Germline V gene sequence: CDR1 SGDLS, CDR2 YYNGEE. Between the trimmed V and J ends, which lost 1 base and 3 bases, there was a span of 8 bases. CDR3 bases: TGTGCCAGCAGCGTAACCGGGGGCTACGAGCAGTACTTC. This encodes CASSVTGGYEQYF.

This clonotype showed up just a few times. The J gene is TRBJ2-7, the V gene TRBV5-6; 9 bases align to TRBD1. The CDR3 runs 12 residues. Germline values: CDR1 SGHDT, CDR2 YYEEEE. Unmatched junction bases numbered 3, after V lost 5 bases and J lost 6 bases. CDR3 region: CASSWTGAEQYF. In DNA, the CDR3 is TGTGCCAGCAGTTGGACAGGGGCCGAGCAGTACTTC. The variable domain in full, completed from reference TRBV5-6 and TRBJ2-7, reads DAGVTQSPTHLIKTRGQQVTLRCSPKSGHDTVSWYQQALGQGPQFIFQYYEEEERQRGNFPDRFSGHQFPNYSSELNVNALLLGDSALYLCASSWTGAEQYFGPGTRLTVT.

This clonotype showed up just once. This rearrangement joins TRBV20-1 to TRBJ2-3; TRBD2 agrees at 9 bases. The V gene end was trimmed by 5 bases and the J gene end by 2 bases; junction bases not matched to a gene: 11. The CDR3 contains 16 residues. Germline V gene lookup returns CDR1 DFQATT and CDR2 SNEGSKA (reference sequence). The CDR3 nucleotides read TGCAGTGCTCCCCCACCTAGCGGGGCGAACACAGATACGCAGTATTTT. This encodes CSAPPPSGANTDTQYF.

The CDR3 nucleotides are TGTGCCAGCAGCCAGAAAGTAGCGGGGGCCAGAGCCCAAGAGACCCAGTACTTC. This encodes CASSQKVAGARAQETQYF. This chain joins TRBV4-2 and TRBJ2-5; 9 positions match TRBD2. Per the germline V gene, CDR1 is LGHNA and CDR2 is YNFKEQ. J gave up 1 base and V 3 bases, and 12 bases lay outside the gene matches. The CDR3 runs to 18 residues.

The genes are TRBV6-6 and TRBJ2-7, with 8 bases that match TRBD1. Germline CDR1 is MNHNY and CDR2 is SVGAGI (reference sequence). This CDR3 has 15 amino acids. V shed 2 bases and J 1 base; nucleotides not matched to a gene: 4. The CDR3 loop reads CASSYGGDRSYEQYF. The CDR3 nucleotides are TGTGCCAGCAGTTACGGCGGGGACAGGTCCTACGAGCAGTACTTC.

The CDR3: CASSSTGTSGNNEQFF. CDR3 nucleotide sequence: TGTGCCAGCAGTTCCACCGGGACTAGCGGGAACAATGAGCAGTTCTTC. The chain uses TRBV12-3 or TRBV12-4 and TRBJ2-1; 13 nucleotides match TRBD2. Losses at the gene ends were 4 bases for V and 5 bases for J; bases not matched to a gene: 5. There are 16 residues in the CDR3.

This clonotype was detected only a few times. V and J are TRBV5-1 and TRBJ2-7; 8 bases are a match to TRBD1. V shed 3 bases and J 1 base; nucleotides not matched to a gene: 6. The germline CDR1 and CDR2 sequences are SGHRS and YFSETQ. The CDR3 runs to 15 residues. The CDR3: CASSSMDRASYEQYF. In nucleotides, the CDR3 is TGCGCCAGCAGCTCGATGGACAGGGCTTCCTACGAGCAGTACTTC. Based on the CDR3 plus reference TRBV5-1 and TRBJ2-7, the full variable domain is KAGVTQTPRYLIKTRGQQVTLSCSPISGHRSVSWYQQTPGQGLQFLFEYFSETQRNKGNFPGRFSGRQFSNSRSEMNVSTLELGDSALYLCASSSMDRASYEQYFGPGTRLTVT.

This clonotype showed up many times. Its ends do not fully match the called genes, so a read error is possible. CDR3 DNA sequence: TGTGCCAGCAGCTTAGGGAACACCGGGGAGCTGTTTTTT. This sequence encodes CASSLGNTGELFF. V gene TRBV5-1 combines with J gene TRBJ2-2; D call uncertain. This CDR3 contains 13 residues. Germline-derived CDR1 and CDR2 are SGHRS and YFSETQ.

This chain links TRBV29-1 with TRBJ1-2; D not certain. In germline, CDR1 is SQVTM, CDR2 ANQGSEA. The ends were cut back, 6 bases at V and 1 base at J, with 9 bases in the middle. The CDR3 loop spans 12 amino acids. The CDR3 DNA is TGCAGCGTGGCGGAGAGTAACTATGGCTACACCTTC. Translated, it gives CSVAESNYGYTF.

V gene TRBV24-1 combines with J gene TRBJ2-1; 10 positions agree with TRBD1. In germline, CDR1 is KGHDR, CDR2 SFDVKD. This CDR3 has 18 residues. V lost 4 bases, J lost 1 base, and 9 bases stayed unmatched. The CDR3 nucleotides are TGTGCCACCAGTGACCCAACCCGGACAGGGGGGTCCTACAATGAGCAGTTCTTC. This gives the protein CATSDPTRTGGSYNEQFF.

CDR3 DNA sequence: TGTGCCAGCAGCTTAGGGACACAGGGCTACGAGCAGTACTTC. Translated: CASSLGTQGYEQYF. This rearrangement joins TRBV7-2 to TRBJ2-7; tentatively, D is TRBD1 (6 bases). The V and J ends lost 1 base and 3 bases respectively, with 10 bases between them. Germline V CDR1 and CDR2: SGHTA, FQGNSA. The CDR3 totals 14 residues. Combining the CDR3 with reference TRBV7-2 and TRBJ2-7 gives the whole variable domain GAGVSQSPSNKVTEKGKDVELRCDPISGHTALYWYRQSLGQGLEFLIYFQGNSAPDKSGLPSDRFSAERTGGSVSTLTIQRTQQEDSAVYLCASSLGTQGYEQYFGPGTRLTVT.

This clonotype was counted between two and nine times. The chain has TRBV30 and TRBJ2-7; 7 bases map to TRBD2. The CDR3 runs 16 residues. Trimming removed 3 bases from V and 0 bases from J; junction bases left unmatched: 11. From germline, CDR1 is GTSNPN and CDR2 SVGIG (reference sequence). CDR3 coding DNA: TGTGCCTGGAGGGCCCTACTAGCGCTGAGCTCCTACGAGCAGTACTTC. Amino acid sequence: CAWRALLALSSYEQYF.

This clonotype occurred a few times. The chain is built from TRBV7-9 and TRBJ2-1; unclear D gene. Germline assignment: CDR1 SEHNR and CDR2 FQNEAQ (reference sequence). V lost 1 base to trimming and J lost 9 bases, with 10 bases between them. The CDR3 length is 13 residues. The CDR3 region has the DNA TGTGCCAGCAGCTTAGGCCTTAGTGGTGAGCAGTTCTTC. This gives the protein CASSLGLSGEQFF. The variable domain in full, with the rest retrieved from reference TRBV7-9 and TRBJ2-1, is DTGVSQNPRHKITKRGQNVTFRCDPISEHNRLYWYRQTLGQGPEFLTYFQNEAQLEKSRLLSDRFSAERPKGSFSTLEIQRTEQGDSAMYLCASSLGLSGEQFFGPGTRLTVL.

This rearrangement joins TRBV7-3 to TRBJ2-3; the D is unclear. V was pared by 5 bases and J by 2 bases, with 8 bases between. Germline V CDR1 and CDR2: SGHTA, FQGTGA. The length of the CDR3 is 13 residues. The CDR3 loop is CASSHGTTDTQYF. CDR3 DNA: TGTGCCAGCAGCCACGGTACCACAGATACGCAGTATTTT.

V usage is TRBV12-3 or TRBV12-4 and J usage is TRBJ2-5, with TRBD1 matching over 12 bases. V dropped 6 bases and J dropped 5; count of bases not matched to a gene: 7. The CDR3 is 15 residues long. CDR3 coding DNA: TGTGCCAGCAGCTTAACCGGGACAGGGGGCGAGACCCAGTACTTC. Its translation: CASSLTGTGGETQYF.

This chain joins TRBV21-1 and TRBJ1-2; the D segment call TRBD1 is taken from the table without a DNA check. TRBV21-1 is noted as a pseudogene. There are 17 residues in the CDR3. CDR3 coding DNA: TGTGCCAGCAGGACGCCGGGACAGGGTCTGGGCCTCTATGGCTACACCTTC. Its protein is CASRTPGQGLGLYGYTF.

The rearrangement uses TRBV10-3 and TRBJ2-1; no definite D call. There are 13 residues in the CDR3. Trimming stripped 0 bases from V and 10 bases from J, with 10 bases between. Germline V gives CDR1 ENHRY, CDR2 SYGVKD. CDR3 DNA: TGTGCCATCAGTGAGTCGAACATGGGAGAGCAGTTCTTC. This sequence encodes CAISESNMGEQFF.

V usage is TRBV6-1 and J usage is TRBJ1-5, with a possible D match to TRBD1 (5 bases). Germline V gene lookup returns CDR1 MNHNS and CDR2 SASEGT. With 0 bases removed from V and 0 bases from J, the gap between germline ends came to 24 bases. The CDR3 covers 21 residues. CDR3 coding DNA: TGTGCCAGCAGTGAAGCGCTCGACAACCTAGGGGTCCAATATAGCAATCAGCCCCAGCATTTT. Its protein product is CASSEALDNLGVQYSNQPQHF.

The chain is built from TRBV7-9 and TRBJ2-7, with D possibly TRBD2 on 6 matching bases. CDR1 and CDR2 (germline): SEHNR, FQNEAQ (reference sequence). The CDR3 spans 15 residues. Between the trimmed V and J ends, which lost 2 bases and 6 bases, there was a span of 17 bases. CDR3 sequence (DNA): TGTGCCAGCAGCTTATACGGAGGGGTTGACGCCGAGCAGTACTTC. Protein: CASSLYGGVDAEQYF.

In DNA form, the CDR3 reads TGTGCCAGCAGCTTAGCGGACGGGGGCCTGAACACTGAAGCTTTCTTT. This encodes CASSLADGGLNTEAFF. The chain uses TRBV7-9 and TRBJ1-1, with a tentative D call TRBD1 (6 bases). This CDR3 has 16 residues. The ends were cut back, 0 bases at V and 0 bases at J, with 11 bases in the middle. Germline-derived CDR1 and CDR2 are SEHNR and FQNEAQ (reference sequence). The variable domain in full, with the rest retrieved from reference TRBV7-9 and TRBJ1-1, is DTGVSQNPRHKITKRGQNVTFRCDPISEHNRLYWYRQTLGQGPEFLTYFQNEAQLEKSRLLSDRFSAERPKGSFSTLEIQRTEQGDSAMYLCASSLADGGLNTEAFFGQGTRLTVV.

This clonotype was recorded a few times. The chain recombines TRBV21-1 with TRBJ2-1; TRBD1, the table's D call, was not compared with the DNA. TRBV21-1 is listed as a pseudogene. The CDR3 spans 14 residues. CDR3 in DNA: TGTGCCAGCAGCAAAGTGGTCCCGGACAATGAGCAGTTCTTC. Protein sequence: CASSKVVPDNEQFF.

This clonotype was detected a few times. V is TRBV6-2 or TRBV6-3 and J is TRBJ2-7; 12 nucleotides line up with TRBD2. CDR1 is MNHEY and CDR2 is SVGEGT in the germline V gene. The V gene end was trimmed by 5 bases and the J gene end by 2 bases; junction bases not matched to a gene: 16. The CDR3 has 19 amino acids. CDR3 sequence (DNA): TGTGCCAGCAGTCTTATACTAGCGGGAGGCCAGACTCAGGCCTACGAGCAGTACTTC. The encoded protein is CASSLILAGGQTQAYEQYF.

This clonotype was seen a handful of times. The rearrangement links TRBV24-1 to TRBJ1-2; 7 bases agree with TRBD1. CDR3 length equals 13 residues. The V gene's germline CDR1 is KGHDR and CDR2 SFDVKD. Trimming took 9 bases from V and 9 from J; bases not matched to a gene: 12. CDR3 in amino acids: CATGNRGGESYTF. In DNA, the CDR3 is TGTGCCACCGGAAACAGGGGAGGAGAGAGCTACACCTTC.

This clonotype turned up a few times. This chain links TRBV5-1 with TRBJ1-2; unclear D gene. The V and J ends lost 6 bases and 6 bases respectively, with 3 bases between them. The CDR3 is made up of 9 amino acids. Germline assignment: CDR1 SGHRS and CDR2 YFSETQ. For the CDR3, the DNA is TGCGCCAGCATCGATGGCTACACCTTC. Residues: CASIDGYTF.

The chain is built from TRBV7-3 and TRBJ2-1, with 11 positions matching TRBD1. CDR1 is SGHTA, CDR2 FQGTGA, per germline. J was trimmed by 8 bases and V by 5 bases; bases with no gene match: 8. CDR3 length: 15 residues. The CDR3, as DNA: TGTGCCAGCAGCGCCTTCGGACAGGGGGCGGATGAGCAGTTCTTC. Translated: CASSAFGQGADEQFF.

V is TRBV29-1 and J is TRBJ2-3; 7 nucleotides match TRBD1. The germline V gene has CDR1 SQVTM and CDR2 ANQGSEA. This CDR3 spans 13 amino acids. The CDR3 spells CSRSRGSTDTQYF. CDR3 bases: TGCAGTCGCTCCAGGGGGAGCACAGATACGCAGTATTTT.

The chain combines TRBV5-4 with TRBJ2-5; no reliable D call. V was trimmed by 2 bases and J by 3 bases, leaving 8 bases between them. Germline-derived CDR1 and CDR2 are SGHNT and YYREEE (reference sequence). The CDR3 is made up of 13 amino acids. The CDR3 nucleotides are TGTGCCAGCAGCTTTGAGTCAGAAGAGACCCAGTACTTC. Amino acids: CASSFESEETQYF.

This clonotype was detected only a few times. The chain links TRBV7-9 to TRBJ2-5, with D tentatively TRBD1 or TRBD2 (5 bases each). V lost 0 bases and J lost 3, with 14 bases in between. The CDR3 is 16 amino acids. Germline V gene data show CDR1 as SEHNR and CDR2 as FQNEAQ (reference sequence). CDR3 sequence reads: CASSLALVRGEETQYF. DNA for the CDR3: TGTGCCAGCAGCTTAGCGCTCGTGCGAGGGGAAGAGACCCAGTACTTC.

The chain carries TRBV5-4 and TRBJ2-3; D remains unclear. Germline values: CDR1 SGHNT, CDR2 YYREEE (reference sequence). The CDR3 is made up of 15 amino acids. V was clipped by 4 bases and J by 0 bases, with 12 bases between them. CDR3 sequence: CASSQDSSSTDTQYF. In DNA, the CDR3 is TGTGCCAGCAGCCAAGACTCAAGTAGCACAGATACGCAGTATTTT. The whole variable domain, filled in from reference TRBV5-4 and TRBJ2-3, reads ETGVTQSPTHLIKTRGQQVTLRCSSQSGHNTVSWYQQALGQGPQFIFQYYREEENGRGNFPPRFSGLQFPNYSSELNVNALELDDSALYLCASSQDSSSTDTQYFGPGTRLTVL.